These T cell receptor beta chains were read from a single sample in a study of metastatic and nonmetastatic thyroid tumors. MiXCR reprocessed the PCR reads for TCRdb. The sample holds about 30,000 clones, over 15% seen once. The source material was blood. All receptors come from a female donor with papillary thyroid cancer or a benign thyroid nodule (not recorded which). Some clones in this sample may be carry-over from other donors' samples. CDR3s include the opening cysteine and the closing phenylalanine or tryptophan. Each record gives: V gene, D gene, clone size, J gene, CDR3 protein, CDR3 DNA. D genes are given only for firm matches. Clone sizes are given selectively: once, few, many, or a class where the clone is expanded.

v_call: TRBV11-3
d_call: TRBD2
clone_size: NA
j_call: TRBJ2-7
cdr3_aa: CASSRGTSGHYEQYF
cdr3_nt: TGTGCCAGCAGCCGTGGGACTAGCGGGCACTACGAGCAGTACTTC

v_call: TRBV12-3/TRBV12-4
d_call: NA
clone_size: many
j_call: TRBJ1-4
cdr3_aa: CASSGRAPPEKLFF
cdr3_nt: TGTGCCAGCAGCGGGAGGGCTCCCCCCGAAAAACTATTTTTT

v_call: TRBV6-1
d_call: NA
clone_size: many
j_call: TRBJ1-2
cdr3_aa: CASRWGVNYGYTF
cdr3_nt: TGTGCCAGCAGATGGGGTGTCAACTATGGCTACACCTTC

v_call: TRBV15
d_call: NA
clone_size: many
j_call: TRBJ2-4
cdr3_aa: CATSGGAAKNIQYF
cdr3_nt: TGTGCCACCAGCGGGGGGGCCGCCAAAAACATTCAGTACTTC

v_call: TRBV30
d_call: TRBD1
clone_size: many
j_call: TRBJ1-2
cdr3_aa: CAWSGPRGRDYGYTF
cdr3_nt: TGTGCCTGGAGTGGTCCCAGGGGGCGCGACTATGGCTACACCTTC

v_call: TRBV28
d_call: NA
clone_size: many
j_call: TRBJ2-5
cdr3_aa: CASSRPPKEETQYF
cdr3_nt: TGTGCCAGCAGTCGACCCCCTAAAGAAGAGACCCAGTACTTC

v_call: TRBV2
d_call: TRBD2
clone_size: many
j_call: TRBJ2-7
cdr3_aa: CASSVDSGIYSSYEQYF
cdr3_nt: TGTGCCAGCAGTGTTGATAGCGGGATATATTCTTCATACGAGCAGTACTTC

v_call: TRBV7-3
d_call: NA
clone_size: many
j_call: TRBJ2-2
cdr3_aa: CASSSSGTGELFF
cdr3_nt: TGTGCCAGCAGCTCCTCAGGGACCGGGGAGCTGTTTTTT

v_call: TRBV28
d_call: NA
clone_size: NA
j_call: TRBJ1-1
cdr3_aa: CASSVHGTMNTEAFF
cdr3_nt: TGTGCCAGCAGTGTACACGGGACTATGAACACTGAAGCTTTCTTT

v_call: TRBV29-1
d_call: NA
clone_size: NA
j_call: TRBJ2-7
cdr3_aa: CSASSANPRGFGEQYF
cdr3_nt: TGCAGCGCTTCGTCGGCCAACCCAAGGGGTTTTGGCGAGCAGTACTTC

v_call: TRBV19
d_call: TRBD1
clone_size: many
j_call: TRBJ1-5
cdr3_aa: CASSSKFPGQGGNQPQHF
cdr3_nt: TGTGCCAGTAGTAGTAAGTTCCCGGGACAGGGTGGGAATCAGCCCCAGCATTTT

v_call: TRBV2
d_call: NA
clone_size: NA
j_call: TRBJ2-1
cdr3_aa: CAGSEDVRRYNEQFF
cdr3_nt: TGTGCCGGCAGTGAGGACGTGAGGCGATACAATGAGCAGTTCTTC

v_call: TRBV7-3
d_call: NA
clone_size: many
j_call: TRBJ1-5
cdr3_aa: CASSSYRDLRNQPQHF
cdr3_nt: TGTGCCAGCAGCTCCTACCGGGACCTGAGGAATCAGCCCCAGCATTTT

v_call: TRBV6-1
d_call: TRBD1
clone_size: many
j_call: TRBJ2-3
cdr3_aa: CASSHRDRATDTQYF
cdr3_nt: TGTGCCAGCAGCCACAGGGACAGAGCCACAGATACGCAGTATTTT

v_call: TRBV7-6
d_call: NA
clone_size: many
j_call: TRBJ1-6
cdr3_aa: CASSLGLGSPFHF
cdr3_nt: TGTGCCAGCAGCTTAGGATTGGGTTCACCCTTCCACTTT

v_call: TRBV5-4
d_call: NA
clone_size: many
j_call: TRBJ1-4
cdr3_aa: CASSFQGQPHEKLFF
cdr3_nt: TGTGCCAGCAGCTTTCAAGGACAGCCTCATGAAAAACTGTTTTTT

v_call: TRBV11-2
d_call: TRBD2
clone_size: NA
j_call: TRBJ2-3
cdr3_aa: CASSLTSGIADTQYF
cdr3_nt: TGTGCCAGCAGCTTGACTAGCGGGATTGCGGATACGCAGTATTTT

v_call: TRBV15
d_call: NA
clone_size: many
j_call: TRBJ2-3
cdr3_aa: CATSTGLRGATDTQYF
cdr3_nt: TGTGCCACCAGCACCGGTTTAAGAGGTGCCACAGATACGCAGTATTTT

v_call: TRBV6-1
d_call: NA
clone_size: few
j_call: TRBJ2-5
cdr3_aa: CASSFGMDPETQYF
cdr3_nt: TGTGCCAGCAGTTTCGGGATGGACCCAGAGACCCAGTACTTC

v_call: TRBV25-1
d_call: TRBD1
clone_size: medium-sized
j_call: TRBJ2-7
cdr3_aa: CASSESAGGEEQYF
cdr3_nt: TGTGCCAGCAGTGAATCGGCAGGGGGCGAAGAGCAGTACTTC

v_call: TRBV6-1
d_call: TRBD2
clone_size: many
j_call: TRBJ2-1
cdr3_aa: CASRSQLADHYNEQFF
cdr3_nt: TGTGCCAGCAGATCACAACTAGCGGATCACTACAATGAGCAGTTCTTC

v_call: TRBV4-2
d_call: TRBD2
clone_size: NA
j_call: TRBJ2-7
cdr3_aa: CASSQDSTSGGYEQYF
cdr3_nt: TGTGCCAGCAGTCAAGATTCGACTAGCGGGGGTTACGAGCAGTACTTC

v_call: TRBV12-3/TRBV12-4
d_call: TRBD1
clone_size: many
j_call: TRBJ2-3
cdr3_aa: CASSFWTGPDTQYF
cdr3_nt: TGTGCCAGCAGTTTTTGGACAGGGCCAGATACGCAGTATTTT

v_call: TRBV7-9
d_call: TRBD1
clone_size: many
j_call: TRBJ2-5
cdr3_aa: CASKRTGSQETQYF
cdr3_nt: TGTGCCAGCAAACGGACAGGGTCACAAGAGACCCAGTACTTC

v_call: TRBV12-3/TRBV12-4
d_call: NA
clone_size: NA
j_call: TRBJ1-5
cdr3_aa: CASKTGYSNQPQHF
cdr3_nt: TGTGCCAGCAAAACAGGTTATAGCAATCAGCCCCAGCATTTT

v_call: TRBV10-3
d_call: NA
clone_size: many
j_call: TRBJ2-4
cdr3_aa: CAISEQGSKNIQYF
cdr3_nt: TGTGCCATCAGTGAGCAGGGTTCCAAAAACATTCAGTACTTC

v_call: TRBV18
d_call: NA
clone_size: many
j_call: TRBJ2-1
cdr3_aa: CASSPDFYNEQFF
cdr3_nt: TGTGCCAGCTCACCGGACTTCTACAATGAGCAGTTCTTC

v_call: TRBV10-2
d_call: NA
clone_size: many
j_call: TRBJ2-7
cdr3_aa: CASSSGPEQYF
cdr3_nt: TGCGCCAGCAGTTCAGGGCCCGAGCAGTACTTC

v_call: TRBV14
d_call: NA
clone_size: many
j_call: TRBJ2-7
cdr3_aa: CASSPTTGYTYEQYF
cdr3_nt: TGTGCCAGCAGCCCGACGACAGGCTATACCTACGAGCAGTACTTC

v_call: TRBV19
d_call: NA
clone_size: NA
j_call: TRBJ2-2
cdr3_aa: CASSSDAYQGTGELFF
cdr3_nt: TGTGCCAGTAGTTCCGATGCATACCAGGGAACCGGGGAGCTGTTTTTT

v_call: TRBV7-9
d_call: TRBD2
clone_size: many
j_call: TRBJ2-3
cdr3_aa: CASRFREGADTQYF
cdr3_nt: TGTGCCAGCAGATTCCGGGAGGGCGCAGATACGCAGTATTTT

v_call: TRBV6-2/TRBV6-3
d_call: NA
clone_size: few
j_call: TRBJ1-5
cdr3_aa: CASRVNHGGSYTDTQHF
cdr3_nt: TGTGCCAGCAGAGTAAATCACGGGGGATCGTACACAGATACGCAGCATTTT

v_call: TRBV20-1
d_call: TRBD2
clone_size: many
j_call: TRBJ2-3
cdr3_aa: CSARVPTSGRATDTQYF
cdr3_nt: TGCAGTGCTAGAGTCCCGACTAGCGGGAGGGCAACAGATACGCAGTATTTT

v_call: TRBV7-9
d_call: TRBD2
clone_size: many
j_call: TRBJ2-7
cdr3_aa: CASSLLAGAVEQYF
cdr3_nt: TGTGCCAGCAGCTTATTAGCGGGAGCTGTCGAGCAGTACTTC

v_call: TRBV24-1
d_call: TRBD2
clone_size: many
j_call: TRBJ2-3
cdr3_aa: CATSDLATSGATDTQYF
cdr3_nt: TGTGCCACCAGTGATTTAGCCACTAGCGGGGCCACAGATACGCAGTATTTT

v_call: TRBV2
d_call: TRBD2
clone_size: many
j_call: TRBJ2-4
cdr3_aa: CASSEGLVAGDIQYF
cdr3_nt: TGTGCCAGCAGTGAGGGACTAGTTGCGGGGGACATTCAGTACTTC

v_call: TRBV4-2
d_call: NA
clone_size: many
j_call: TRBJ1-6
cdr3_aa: CASSQDIGAGQLSPLHF
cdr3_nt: TGTGCCAGCAGCCAAGATATCGGGGCAGGGCAACTATCACCCCTCCACTTT

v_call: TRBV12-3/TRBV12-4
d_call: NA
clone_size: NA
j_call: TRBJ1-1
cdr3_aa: CASNLRGGGTEAFF
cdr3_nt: TGTGCCAGCAACCTTCGGGGAGGGGGGACTGAAGCTTTCTTT

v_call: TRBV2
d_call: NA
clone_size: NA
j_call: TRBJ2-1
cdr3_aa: CASSGGGPYNEQFF
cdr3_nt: TGTGCCAGCAGTGGAGGGGGACCCTACAATGAGCAGTTCTTC

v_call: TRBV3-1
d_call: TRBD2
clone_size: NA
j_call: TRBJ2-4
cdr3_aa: CASSQAGGRNIQYF
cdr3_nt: TGTGCCAGCAGCCAAGCGGGGGGGAGGAACATTCAGTACTTC

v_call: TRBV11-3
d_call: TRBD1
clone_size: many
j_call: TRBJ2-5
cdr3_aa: CASSLDWGWTGAETQYF
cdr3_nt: TGTGCCAGCAGCTTAGATTGGGGATGGACAGGGGCAGAGACCCAGTACTTC

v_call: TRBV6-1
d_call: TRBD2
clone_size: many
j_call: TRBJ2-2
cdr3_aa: CASNRLAGNTGELFF
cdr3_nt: TGTGCCAGCAATAGGCTAGCGGGGAACACCGGGGAGCTGTTTTTT

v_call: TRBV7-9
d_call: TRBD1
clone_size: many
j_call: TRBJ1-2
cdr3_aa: CASISGTDYGYTF
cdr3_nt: TGTGCCAGCATCAGCGGGACAGACTATGGCTACACCTTC

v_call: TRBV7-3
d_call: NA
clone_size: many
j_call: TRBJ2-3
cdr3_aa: CASSYVGTSTDTQYF
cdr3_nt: TGTGCCAGCAGCTACGTCGGGACTAGCACAGATACGCAGTATTTT

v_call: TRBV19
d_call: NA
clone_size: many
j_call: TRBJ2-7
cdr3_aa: CASSIDHSYEQYF
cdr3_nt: TGTGCCAGTAGTATCGACCACTCCTACGAGCAGTACTTC

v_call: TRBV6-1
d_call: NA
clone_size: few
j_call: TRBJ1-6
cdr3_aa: CASRKEGNSPLHF
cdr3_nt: TGTGCCAGCAGGAAAGAGGGGAATTCACCCCTCCACTTT

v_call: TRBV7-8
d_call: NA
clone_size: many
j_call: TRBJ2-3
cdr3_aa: CASSFGGSTDTQYF
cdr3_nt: TGTGCCAGCAGCTTTGGCGGGAGCACAGATACGCAGTATTTT

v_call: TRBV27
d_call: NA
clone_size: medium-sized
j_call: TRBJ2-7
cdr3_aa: CASRRSGGLSYEQYF
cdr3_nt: TGTGCCAGCAGACGTAGCGGCGGGCTTTCCTACGAGCAGTACTTC

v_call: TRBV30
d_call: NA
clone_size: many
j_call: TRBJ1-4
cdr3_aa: CAWSVQSGEKLFF
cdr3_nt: TGTGCCTGGAGTGTACAGAGTGGGGAAAAACTGTTTTTT

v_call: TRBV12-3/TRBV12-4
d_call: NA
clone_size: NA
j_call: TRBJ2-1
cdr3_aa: CAIRPDTGNEQFF
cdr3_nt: TGTGCTATCAGACCCGATACGGGGAATGAGCAGTTCTTC

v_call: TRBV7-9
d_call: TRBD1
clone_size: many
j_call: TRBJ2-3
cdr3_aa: CASRTGEADTQYF
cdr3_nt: TGTGCCAGCAGGACAGGGGAAGCAGATACGCAGTATTTT

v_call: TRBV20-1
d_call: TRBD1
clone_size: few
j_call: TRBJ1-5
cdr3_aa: CSARPPDRVGQPHYF
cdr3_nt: TGCAGTGCTAGACCCCCGGACAGGGTGGGTCAGCCCCATTATTTT